In this sample, the clone carrying this T cell receptor (beta chain) turned up a few times. The authors reverse transcribed all of the isolated RNA, so sequencing captured expressed TCRB transcripts. The assay was immunoSEQ multiplex PCR, and TCRdb's table has in-frame clones only and misses some. The data show roughly 330,000 clones, around 10% seen once. This sample was included in a study of beta chain features in type 1 diabetes. On average, the one heparinised blood draw given by each donor was approximately 120 mL. It was via CD45RO/CCR7/CD25/CD127/CD95/CD27 that CD4+ naive, central memory, regulatory and stem cell-like memory cells were sorted. The CDR3 totals 15 residues. The trim removed 0 bases at V and 3 bases at J, leaving 2 bases unmatched. The germline CDR1 and CDR2 sequences are SGHDT and YYEEEE.

This TCR was recovered from a woman between 25 and 40 years old in good health. Material: naive CD4+ T cells from blood. J is TRBJ2-1 and V is TRBV5-6, with 8 positions matching TRBD2. CDR3 region: CASSLGGRIYNEQFF. CDR3 sequence (DNA): TGTGCCAGCAGCTTGGGCGGGAGGATCTACAATGAGCAGTTCTTC.